Shown below are 17 T cell receptor beta chains from a single sample sequenced in a study of human T cells and chemical hapten exposure. TCRdb itself ran the RACE reads through MiXCR, one entry per CDR3 protein. Of over 300,000 distinct CDR3 sequences detected, roughly 4.6% appear once; the ten largest clones hold approximately 2.4%. Specified time point: pre-sensitization, week 0. As for treatment: therapeutic diphenylcyclopropenone sensitization with weekly scalp DPC. This sample comprised whole blood, obtained in connection with sensitization to the hapten diphenylcyclopropenone (DPC). All receptors come from a woman in her fifties or sixties with alopecia areata. Some clones in this sample may be carry-over from other donors' samples.

This clonotype was seen only a few times. The chain is built from TRBV6-6 and TRBJ1-5, with TRBD1 as a possible D gene (6 bases). V was pared by 5 bases and J by 6 bases, with 14 bases between. Germline V gene sequence: CDR1 MNHNY, CDR2 SVGAGI (reference sequence). CDR3 length equals 14 residues. The CDR3 DNA follows: TGTGCCAGCAGTCCTACAGGGTTTAGTCAGCCCCAGCATTTT. Residues: CASSPTGFSQPQHF.

In this sample, this clonotype turned up a few times. This rearrangement joins TRBV5-4 to TRBJ2-5, with TRBD1 matching over 9 bases. The CDR3 extends over 14 amino acids. J was trimmed by 1 base and V by 3 bases; bases with no gene match: 1. CDR1 and CDR2 (germline): SGHNT, YYREEE (reference sequence). The CDR3 DNA reads TGTGCCAGCAGCTCACAGGGGGCCCAAGAGACCCAGTACTTC. Translating it yields CASSSQGAQETQYF.

Many counts were recorded for this clonotype. CDR3 nucleotide sequence: TGTGCCAGCAGCTTAGCGGGGGGGCTCCCAGATACGCAGTATTTT. Translation gives CASSLAGGLPDTQYF. The J gene is TRBJ2-3, the V gene TRBV7-2; tentatively, D is TRBD2 (7 bases). The CDR3 consists of 15 residues. Trimming removed 0 bases at V and 4 bases at J, with 11 bases between. Germline V gene sequence: CDR1 SGHTA, CDR2 FQGNSA.

This clonotype was recorded many times. The chain uses TRBV19 and TRBJ2-2; D uncertain. This CDR3 has 11 residues. Germline CDR1 and CDR2: LNHDA and SQIVND (reference sequence). The V end was cut by 6 bases, the J end by 6 bases, with 5 bases between. CDR3 amino acids: CASSIPGELFF. For the CDR3, the DNA is TGTGCCAGTAGCATCCCCGGGGAGCTGTTTTTT. Together with reference TRBV19 and TRBJ2-2, the CDR3 gives the full variable domain: DGGITQSPKYLFRKEGQNVTLSCEQNLNHDAMYWYRQDPGQGLRLIYYSQIVNDFQKGDIAEGYSVSREKKESFPLTVTSAQKNPTAFYLCASSIPGELFFGEGSRLTVL.

This clonotype has at least ten counts. The chain links TRBV12-3 or TRBV12-4 to TRBJ2-7, with D possibly matching TRBD1 (6 bases). The CDR3 totals 15 residues. V dropped 5 bases and J dropped 2 bases, with 16 bases sitting between them. CDR3 DNA sequence: TGTGCCAGCAGTCCAAGGACAGTTAAAGCCTACGAGCAGTACTTC. Translated, it gives CASSPRTVKAYEQYF.

This clonotype came up a few times. The J gene is TRBJ1-2, the V gene TRBV14; D unresolved. Germline V CDR1 and CDR2: SGHDN, FVKESK. The germline V and J ends were trimmed by 1 base and 3 bases, with 9 bases remaining between them. The CDR3 loop spans 14 amino acids. In DNA, the CDR3 is TGTGCCAGCAGCCAAGCGGGCGTTTACTATGGCTACACCTTC. Amino acids: CASSQAGVYYGYTF.

V is TRBV24-1 and J is TRBJ2-5, with TRBD1 identical over 7 bases. In germline, CDR1 is KGHDR, CDR2 SFDVKD. J lost 4 bases, V lost 9 bases, and 4 bases had no gene match. The CDR3 is 12 residues long. CDR3 bases: TGTGCCACCTCGGGACAGAGAGAGACCCAGTACTTC. It codes for CATSGQRETQYF.

The chain joins TRBV9 to TRBJ1-3; the D is unclear. The CDR3 totals 15 residues. Germline assignment: CDR1 SGDLS and CDR2 YYNGEE. V lost 0 bases and J 2 bases, leaving 9 bases between the germline ends. CDR3 sequence (DNA): TGTGCCAGCAGCGTAGTCGGAGGTCCTGGAAACACCATATATTTT. Its translation is CASSVVGGPGNTIYF.

This clonotype was counted many times. V and J are TRBV20-1 and TRBJ2-1; 9 bases agree with TRBD2. The CDR3 length is 14 residues. Germline V gene sequence: CDR1 DFQATT, CDR2 SNEGSKA (reference sequence). The junction had 11 bases not matched to a gene; V was cut back by 6 bases and J by 8 bases. The CDR3 DNA reads TGCAGTGCGCATCCCCGCGGGGGGGCGGATGAGCAGTTCTTC. This codes for CSAHPRGGADEQFF.

In its sample, this clonotype was seen many times. This rearrangement joins TRBV4-1 to TRBJ2-5, with TRBD1 matching over 8 bases. The V gene end was trimmed by 0 bases and the J gene end by 5 bases; junction bases not matched to a gene: 8. The germline gives CDR1 MGHRA, CDR2 YSYEKL. The CDR3 runs to 16 residues. The CDR3 sequence is CASSQDQAGGRETQYF. DNA for the CDR3: TGCGCCAGCAGCCAAGATCAAGCAGGGGGCCGCGAGACCCAGTACTTC.

This clonotype has just a few counts. This chain joins TRBV6-5 and TRBJ2-2; D is perhaps TRBD2 (5 bases). CDR1 and CDR2 (germline): MNHEY, SVGAGI. V lost 8 bases to trimming and J lost 1 base, with 8 bases between them. The CDR3 length is 13 residues. The CDR3, as DNA: TGTGCCAGCGGACGGGGGAACACCGGGGAGCTGTTTTTT. Its protein product is CASGRGNTGELFF.

The chain combines TRBV29-1 with TRBJ2-7; D gene ambiguous. The CDR3 spans 12 residues. CDR1 is SQVTM and CDR2 is ANQGSEA in the germline V gene. The V end was cut by 4 bases, the J end by 1 base, with 8 bases between. For the CDR3, the DNA is TGCAGCGTTGCCCCTGCATCCTACGAGCAGTACTTC. Translating gives CSVAPASYEQYF.

V usage is TRBV6-5 and J usage is TRBJ1-5; D call uncertain. The CDR3 runs 14 residues. Germline V gives CDR1 MNHEY, CDR2 SVGAGI. The ends were cut back, 6 bases at V and 1 base at J, with 10 bases in the middle. CDR3 residues: CASRQYGSNQPQHF. CDR3 DNA: TGTGCCAGCAGACAGTATGGGAGCAATCAGCCCCAGCATTTT.

This clonotype was observed a handful of times. This chain uses TRBV20-1 with TRBJ1-6; unclear D gene. This CDR3 contains 14 residues. Germline V gives CDR1 DFQATT, CDR2 SNEGSKA (reference sequence). Trimming took 1 base from V and 5 from J, leaving 9 bases between them. The CDR3: CSARVGPHNSPLHF. The CDR3 DNA sequence: TGCAGTGCTAGAGTAGGCCCTCATAATTCACCCCTCCACTTT.

V is TRBV15 and J is TRBJ2-4; tentative D call: TRBD2 (5 bases). Trimming removed 1 base at V and 0 bases at J, with 16 bases between. CDR1 and CDR2 from the germline V gene are LNHNV and YYDKDF (reference sequence). CDR3 length: 18 amino acids. CDR3 protein: CATSRVPTGSLAKNIQYF. CDR3 DNA sequence: TGTGCCACCAGCAGAGTACCAACGGGGTCCTTAGCCAAAAACATTCAGTACTTC.

This clonotype was seen ten or more times. The chain recombines TRBV6-2 or TRBV6-3 with TRBJ2-1; D not resolved. Between the trimmed V and J ends, which lost 6 bases and 4 bases, there was a span of 10 bases. The CDR3 has 13 amino acids. Per germline, CDR1 MNHEY and CDR2 SVGEGT. CDR3 in DNA: TGTGCCAGCAGACTCGACATTTACAATGAGCAGTTCTTC. Its translation: CASRLDIYNEQFF.

In this sample, this clonotype turned up many times. The chain is built from TRBV20-1 and TRBJ2-7; 7 bases are shared with TRBD1. Germline V gives CDR1 DFQATT, CDR2 SNEGSKA (reference sequence). There are 13 residues in the CDR3. V was pared by 5 bases and J by 0 bases, with 4 bases of the junction left unmatched. The CDR3 nucleotides read TGCAGTGCTCCTAGGACAGGCTCCTACGAGCAGTACTTC. It specifies CSAPRTGSYEQYF.